These 30 T cell receptor beta chains were all obtained from the same sample, sequenced in a study of response to subunit inactivated influenza vaccine (dated by TCRdb to between 2017 and 2018). The library was obtained by RT-PCR. The listed sequencing device is Illumina HiSeq 2500. TCRdb's own reprocessing of the public reads used fastp at Q25 and MiXCR and kept productive beta chains. All rows with the same CDR3 protein become a single entry with the most common DNA and genes. This sample comprises hundreds of thousands of distinct CDR3 sequences, about 8% of them detected only once. The leading ten clones occupy roughly 13% of the sample. The material sequenced was PBMCs from blood, taken around 25 months after vaccination. These TCRs come from a man aged 45-69 years who received an inactivated influenza vaccine. Donor details come from another sample of the same person, matched by shared clones.

As regards this clonotype: This clone may be a read error of a much larger clone one base away. This chain connects TRBV28 to TRBJ2-1; 9 nucleotides agree with TRBD2. The CDR3 runs 13 residues. Trimming removed 5 bases from V and 15 bases from J; junction bases left unmatched: 11. Germline V gives CDR1 MDHEN, CDR2 SYDVKM. As DNA, the CDR3 is TGTGCCAGCAGTCTACCGAGGACTAGCGAGAGGTTCTTC. Protein product: CASSLPRTSERFF. Together with reference TRBV28 and TRBJ2-1, the CDR3 gives the full variable domain: DVKVTQSSRYLVKRTGEKVFLECVQDMDHENMFWYRQDPGLGLRLIYFSYDVKMKEKGDIPEGYSVSREKKERFSLILESASTNQTSMYLCASSLPRTSERFFGPGTRLTVL.

The chain has TRBV18 and TRBJ2-1; D remains ambiguous. This CDR3 comprises 12 residues. Trimming left V 2 bases short and J 8 bases short, with 7 bases between. Germline CDR1 KGHSH, CDR2 LQKENI. The CDR3 protein is CASSPFSDEQFF. The CDR3 DNA follows: TGTGCCAGCTCACCATTTTCAGATGAGCAGTTCTTC.

V is TRBV5-1 and J is TRBJ2-1, with D unresolved. The V end lost 7 bases, the J end lost 0 bases, and 23 bases lay between the germline ends. The CDR3 contains 18 residues. Germline-derived CDR1 and CDR2 are SGHRS and YFSETQ. The CDR3 spells CASGLPPEVLFSYNEQFF. CDR3 in DNA: TGCGCCAGCGGCCTACCCCCAGAGGTGCTTTTCTCCTACAATGAGCAGTTCTTC.

The chain recombines TRBV6-2 or TRBV6-3 with TRBJ1-4; D call uncertain. The CDR3 is 15 amino acids. Germline CDR1 MNHEY, CDR2 SVGEGT. V lost 6 bases and J lost 7, with 18 bases in between. The CDR3 region has the DNA TGTGCCAGCAGAACGACGGGGATTCTGGGTGAAAAACTGTTTTTT. It is translated as CASRTTGILGEKLFF.

This clonotype was seen at least ten times. The rearrangement joins TRBV4-1 to TRBJ1-3, with a possible D match to TRBD1 (5 bases). The germline gives CDR1 MGHRA, CDR2 YSYEKL. V lost 1 base, J lost 4 bases, and 11 bases lay in between. This CDR3 spans 15 amino acids. This CDR3 reads CASSQVGGFGNTIYF. Written as DNA, the CDR3 is TGCGCCAGCAGCCAAGTTGGGGGTTTCGGAAACACCATATATTTT.

This clonotype turned up a few times. This chain joins TRBV6-1 and TRBJ2-7; the match to TRBD2 covers 13 bases. Looked up from germline, CDR1 is MNHNS and CDR2 is SASEGT. The CDR3 totals 16 residues. V lost 4 bases, J lost 4 bases, and 7 bases stayed unmatched. CDR3 in DNA: TGTGCCAGCAGTGGGCAGACTAGCGGGGGGACATACGAGCAGTACTTC. As protein: CASSGQTSGGTYEQYF.

This clonotype was recorded at least ten times. The chain is built from TRBV20-1 and TRBJ2-1; D remains ambiguous. V was shortened by 5 bases and J by 7 bases, with 24 bases between the two germline ends. Per the germline V gene, CDR1 is DFQATT and CDR2 is SNEGSKA (reference sequence). The CDR3 has 16 amino acids. CDR3 protein: CSAGPSGTPSRNEQFF. In DNA form, the CDR3 reads TGCAGTGCTGGGCCCTCGGGTACTCCCTCGCGGAATGAGCAGTTCTTC.

This chain uses TRBV30 with TRBJ2-3, with a weak D call TRBD2 (5 bases). Trimming pared 2 bases from V and 0 bases from J, leaving 6 bases between. Germline V CDR1 and CDR2: GTSNPN, SVGIG (reference sequence). CDR3 length equals 13 residues. CDR3 in amino acids: CAWSPGSTDTQYF. As DNA, the CDR3 is TGTGCCTGGAGTCCGGGGAGCACAGATACGCAGTATTTT. Using reference TRBV30 and TRBJ2-3 for the parts outside the CDR3, the full variable domain is SQTIHQWPATLVQPVGSPLSLECTVEGTSNPNLYWYRQAAGRGLQLLFYSVGIGQISSEVPQNLSASRPQDRQFILSSKKLLLSDSGFYLCAWSPGSTDTQYFGPGTRLTVL.

This clonotype was observed a few times. This chain joins TRBV20-1 and TRBJ2-7; TRBD2 matches at 12 bases. Trimming at V came to 2 bases and at J to 3 bases, leaving 5 bases not matched to a gene. This CDR3 region has 15 residues. Germline lookup yields CDR1 DFQATT and CDR2 SNEGSKA (reference sequence). CDR3 residues: CSARSTTSGSYEQYF. The CDR3 DNA reads as TGCAGTGCTAGATCAACGACTAGCGGGAGCTACGAGCAGTACTTC.

This clonotype came up many times. V usage is TRBV20-1 and J usage is TRBJ1-1, with a weak D call TRBD1 (6 bases). CDR1 is DFQATT and CDR2 is SNEGSKA in the germline V gene (reference sequence). CDR3 size: 13 residues. Trimming pared 6 bases from V and 1 base from J, leaving 12 bases between. CDR3 coding DNA: TGCAGTGCCCTGCTACAGGGGAACACTGAAGCTTTCTTT. Its protein product is CSALLQGNTEAFF.

This clonotype was detected ten times or more. The genes are TRBV20-1 and TRBJ2-4; a possible D gene is TRBD1 (5 bases). V lost 0 bases and J 4 bases, leaving 13 bases between the germline ends. There are 15 residues in the CDR3. Looked up from germline, CDR1 is DFQATT and CDR2 is SNEGSKA (reference sequence). The CDR3 sequence: CSARDRRTPKNIQYF. DNA of the CDR3: TGCAGTGCTAGAGATCGAAGGACACCAAAAAACATTCAGTACTTC.

The chain is built from TRBV11-2 and TRBJ2-5; TRBD2 agrees at 13 bases. There are 15 residues in the CDR3. Germline CDR1 reads SGHAT; CDR2 reads FQNNGV. The trim removed 3 bases at V and 3 bases at J, leaving 1 base unmatched. The CDR3 bases are TGTGCCAGCAGCTTCGGACTAGCGGGGGAAGAGACCCAGTACTTC. Translation gives CASSFGLAGEETQYF.

This clonotype appeared a few times. The chain joins TRBV20-1 to TRBJ2-7; D gene uncertain. The CDR3 sequence is 15 residues long. V was shortened by 0 bases and J by 2 bases, with 14 bases between the two germline ends. The germline V gene encodes CDR1 DFQATT and CDR2 SNEGSKA (reference sequence). The CDR3 DNA follows: TGCAGTGCTAGAGATCCTAAAGGACCGACCTACGAGCAGTACTTC. Translation gives CSARDPKGPTYEQYF.

This chain uses TRBV20-1 with TRBJ2-3; 13 bases map to TRBD2. This CDR3 contains 14 residues. With 6 bases clipped from V and 4 bases from J, the junction kept 4 bases outside the gene matches. Germline assignment: CDR1 DFQATT and CDR2 SNEGSKA (reference sequence). This CDR3 is CSAPTSGGPDTQYF. The CDR3 nucleotides are TGCAGTGCCCCGACTAGCGGGGGGCCAGATACGCAGTATTTT.

This clonotype was found a few times. The chain recombines TRBV29-1 with TRBJ2-5, with 8 nucleotides matching TRBD2. This CDR3 spans 14 amino acids. The germline V gene encodes CDR1 SQVTM and CDR2 ANQGSEA. V dropped 2 bases and J dropped 5; count of bases not matched to a gene: 7. CDR3 sequence: CSVEKREFWETQYF. DNA of the CDR3: TGCAGCGTTGAAAAGCGGGAGTTCTGGGAGACCCAGTACTTC. Using reference TRBV29-1 and TRBJ2-5 for the parts outside the CDR3, the full variable domain is SAVISQKPSRDICQRGTSLTIQCQVDSQVTMMFWYRQQPGQSLTLIATANQGSEATYESGFVIDKFPISRPNLTFSTLTVSNMSPEDSSIYLCSVEKREFWETQYFGPGTRLLVL.

This chain connects TRBV5-1 to TRBJ2-7; TRBD1 matches at 7 bases. The CDR3 is 14 amino acids. CDR1 is SGHRS, CDR2 YFSETQ, per germline. V dropped 4 bases and J dropped 3; count of bases not matched to a gene: 7. The CDR3 coding sequence is TGCGCCAGCAGCCCGAAGGGACAGAACTACGAGCAGTACTTC. This sequence encodes CASSPKGQNYEQYF.

This clonotype was recorded at least ten times. This chain connects TRBV12-3 or TRBV12-4 to TRBJ1-1; D is undetermined. This CDR3 has 15 amino acids. The V and J ends lost 7 bases and 3 bases respectively, with 18 bases between them. The CDR3 is CASKLDMGSYTEAFF. For the CDR3, the DNA is TGTGCCAGCAAGTTGGATATGGGATCGTACACTGAAGCTTTCTTT.

The chain has TRBV10-3 and TRBJ2-2; D unresolved. CDR1 and CDR2 from the germline V gene are ENHRY and SYGVKD. This CDR3 is 12 amino acids long. Trimming left V 8 bases short and J 9 bases short, with 13 bases between. The CDR3 coding sequence is TGTGCCATCTCGACCCAGGCCAGGGAGCTGTTTTTT. It encodes CAISTQARELFF.

This clonotype was counted a few times. The CDR3: CSAEGQGGAEQYF. CDR3 nucleotide sequence: TGCAGCGCCGAGGGACAGGGGGGGGCCGAGCAGTACTTC. The rearrangement links TRBV29-1 to TRBJ2-7; 11 bases are a match to TRBD1. V lost 7 bases, J lost 6 bases, and 8 bases stayed unmatched. CDR3 length: 13 amino acids. Germline V gives CDR1 SQVTM, CDR2 ANQGSEA.

The rearrangement uses TRBV29-1 and TRBJ2-7; 11 bases align to TRBD1. V was clipped by 2 bases and J by 0 bases; unmatched bases: 3. Germline assignment: CDR1 SQVTM and CDR2 ANQGSEA. The CDR3 is 15 amino acids. The CDR3 spells CSVEWDRGGSYEQYF. The DNA of the CDR3 is TGCAGCGTTGAATGGGACAGGGGGGGCTCCTACGAGCAGTACTTC.

This clonotype was picked up a small number of times. The chain carries TRBV7-9 and TRBJ2-3; D not certain. Germline values: CDR1 SEHNR, CDR2 FQNEAQ (reference sequence). The CDR3 runs to 13 residues. Trimming left V 1 base short and J 5 bases short, with 7 bases between. The CDR3 loop is CASSLVHRDTQYF. For the CDR3, the DNA is TGTGCCAGCAGCTTAGTCCATCGAGATACGCAGTATTTT. Full variable domain (remainder filled in from reference TRBV7-9 and TRBJ2-3): DTGVSQNPRHKITKRGQNVTFRCDPISEHNRLYWYRQTLGQGPEFLTYFQNEAQLEKSRLLSDRFSAERPKGSFSTLEIQRTEQGDSAMYLCASSLVHRDTQYFGPGTRLTVL.

V gene TRBV12-3 or TRBV12-4 combines with J gene TRBJ1-6; the match to TRBD1 covers 11 bases. V lost 3 bases, J lost 6 bases, and 7 bases stayed unmatched. The CDR3 length is 17 residues. CDR3 amino acids: CASSLGRTGGGNSPLHF. The DNA of the CDR3 is TGTGCCAGCAGTTTGGGTAGGACAGGGGGCGGTAATTCACCCCTCCACTTT.

As regards this clonotype: Its ends do not fully match the called genes, so a read error is possible. The rearrangement joins TRBV4-2 to TRBJ2-5; maybe TRBD2 (5 bases). The CDR3 consists of 15 residues. Germline CDR1 LGHNA, CDR2 YNFKEQ. DNA for the CDR3: TGTGCCAGGAGCCAAGAGCCCGGGATTCTGGAGACCCAGTACTTC. Protein product: CARSQEPGILETQYF.

This clonotype appeared a few times. The genes are TRBV2 and TRBJ2-3; TRBD1 matches at 7 bases. CDR3 size: 14 residues. Germline CDR1 and CDR2: SNHLY and FYNNEI. Trimming removed 4 bases from V and 6 bases from J; junction bases left unmatched: 7. In DNA form, the CDR3 reads TGTGCCAGCAGTGGGACAGGCAAGGGGGATACGCAGTATTTT. This codes for CASSGTGKGDTQYF.

This clonotype showed up just a few times. The V call is TRBV4-2, the J call TRBJ1-5; tentative D call: TRBD1 (6 bases). The germline V gene encodes CDR1 LGHNA and CDR2 YNFKEQ. Trimming removed 0 bases at V and 9 bases at J, with 12 bases between. This CDR3 region has 14 residues. Here the CDR3 DNA reads TGTGCCAGCAGCCAAGATCGGTTAGGGGGGCCCCAGCATTTT. Translating gives CASSQDRLGGPQHF.

This clonotype was seen at least ten times. The chain is built from TRBV29-1 and TRBJ2-3; 8 bases are a match to TRBD1. This CDR3 spans 14 amino acids. Germline V gene data show CDR1 as SQVTM and CDR2 as ANQGSEA. V lost 7 bases and J lost 0; bases outside the gene matches: 6. The DNA for the CDR3 is TGCAGCGCAGGGACAGGCAGTAGCACAGATACGCAGTATTTT. Translation gives CSAGTGSSTDTQYF.

This clonotype was seen repeatedly, ten times or more. The chain employs TRBV6-5 and TRBJ2-4; no clear D gene. The CDR3 totals 14 residues. The germline V gene has CDR1 MNHEY and CDR2 SVGAGI. The ends were cut back, 4 bases at V and 9 bases at J, with 16 bases in the middle. CDR3 amino acids: CASSSPALLGIQYF. The CDR3 nucleotides are TGTGCCAGCAGTTCACCGGCTCTCTTAGGCATTCAGTACTTC.

CDR3 in amino acids: CASSSTGSTASTDTQYF. The CDR3 coding sequence is TGTGCCAGCTCATCAACCGGGAGTACAGCTAGCACAGATACGCAGTATTTT. The J gene is TRBJ2-3, the V gene TRBV18; D may be TRBD2 (6 bases). CDR1 is KGHSH, CDR2 LQKENI, per germline. V gave up 5 bases and J gave up 0 bases, with 18 bases separating them. This CDR3 has 17 residues.

In its sample, this clonotype was seen a few times. The chain combines TRBV5-5 with TRBJ2-5; TRBD1 matches 12 bases. The CDR3 is 16 residues long. After removal of 4 bases from V and 5 bases from J, the junction contained 9 bases not matched to a gene. In germline, CDR1 is SGHKS, CDR2 YYEKEE (reference sequence). The CDR3 spells CASSQDGTGGWETQYF. DNA of the CDR3: TGTGCCAGCAGCCAAGATGGGACAGGGGGCTGGGAGACCCAGTACTTC. Drawing the rest from reference TRBV5-5 and TRBJ2-5, the complete variable domain is DAGVTQSPTHLIKTRGQQVTLRCSPISGHKSVSWYQQVLGQGPQFIFQYYEKEERGRGNFPDRFSARQFPNYSSELNVNALLLGDSALYLCASSQDGTGGWETQYFGPGTRLLVL.

This clonotype was counted only a few times. This chain links TRBV12-3 or TRBV12-4 with TRBJ2-5; D gene uncertain. Trimming cost V 3 bases and J 4 bases, with 9 bases left between them. The CDR3 length is 13 residues. In DNA form, the CDR3 reads TGTGCCAGCAGTTTGTTTCGTGTAGAGACCCAGTACTTC. Encoded protein: CASSLFRVETQYF.